This T cell receptor beta chain was recovered during a study of blood T cell repertoires in COVID-19. Generated by immunoSEQ multiplex PCR, the TCRdb table keeps only in-frame clones and is missing some. In the table there are 400,000 or so clones, 75% to 90% of which are singletons. The source is a young man who had recovered from COVID-19. Input material: PBMCs or T cells enriched from blood (not recorded which).

The CDR3 sequence: CASSPPGLAAKNIQYF. DNA for the CDR3: TGTGCCAGCAGCCCTCCGGGACTAGCGGCCAAAAACATTCAGTACTTC. J is TRBJ2-4 and V is TRBV13; 10 bases are a match to TRBD2. There are 16 residues in the CDR3. Germline V lookup: CDR1 PRHDT, CDR2 FYEKMQ (reference sequence). J gave up 1 base and V 5 bases, and 5 bases lay outside the gene matches.